This T cell receptor (beta chain) was captured in a study of graft-versus-host responses after intestinal transplantation. V was shortened by 8 bases and J by 4 bases, with 20 bases between the two germline ends. Germline V gene data show CDR1 as LNHNV and CDR2 as YYDKDF (reference sequence). This CDR3 spans 15 amino acids. TCRdb keeps only in-frame clones here, not all; method: immunoSEQ multiplex PCR. The sample contains 60,000 to 75,000 clones, 80% to 90% of which appear only once. With regard to this clone: Its antigen is unknown.

The sequence was obtained from a human donor who received an intestinal transplant. The rearrangement links TRBV15 to TRBJ2-5; a weak D match, TRBD2 (6 bases). The starting material was unstimulated CD8+ T cells sorted from spleen or lymph node cells, obtained before intestinal transplant. The DNA for the CDR3 is TGTGCCACCGCATCTCTAGCGACCTCGGGAGAGACCCAGTACTTC. Translation: CATASLATSGETQYF. Full variable domain (missing parts from reference TRBV15 and TRBJ2-5): DAMVIQNPRYQVTQFGKPVTLSCSQTLNHNVMYWYQQKSSQAPKLLFHYYDKDFNNEADTPDNFQSRRPNTSFCFLDIRSPGLGDTAMYLCATASLATSGETQYFGPGTRLLVL.